What follows are 18 T cell receptor beta chains derived from one specimen sequenced in a study of PD-1 blockade in mismatch repair-deficient tumors. This table comes from immunoSEQ multiplex PCR, and its TCRdb copy is limited to in-frame clones, with some not included. The repertoire holds around 14,000 clones, with about 80% as singletons. Noted time point: roughly 11-day in vitro stimulation with candidate neoantigen peptide 5. These receptors have no known antigen. The source material was cells cultured in vitro, sampled from a patient treated with pembrolizumab. Source of these receptors: an adult with mismatch repair-deficient cancer.

This clone was seen a single time. CDR3 coding DNA: TGTGCCAGCAGTTTTAGACAGGGGGCCGGCTACACCTTC. Amino acids: CASSFRQGAGYTF. This sequence joins TRBV27 and TRBJ1-2, with 10 bases aligning to TRBD1. This CDR3 contains 13 residues. The V gene's germline CDR1 is MNHEY and CDR2 SMNVEV (reference sequence). The junction had 3 bases not matched to a gene; V was cut back by 3 bases and J by 8 bases.

The count of this clone is one. The gene calls are TRBV13 and TRBJ2-1; the match to TRBD1 covers 9 bases. The CDR3 runs to 16 residues. The V gene end was trimmed by 5 bases and the J gene end by 7 bases; junction bases not matched to a gene: 12. CDR1 and CDR2 from the germline V gene are PRHDT and FYEKMQ (reference sequence). In DNA, the CDR3 is TGTGCCAGCAGCCGGGCCGGGACAGGGATTCAGAATGAGCAGTTCTTC. As protein: CASSRAGTGIQNEQFF.

The gene calls are TRBV18 and TRBJ2-7; TRBD2 might be the D (6 bases). Germline CDR1 reads KGHSH; CDR2 reads LQKENI. Between the trimmed V and J ends, which lost 3 bases and 0 bases, there was a span of 15 bases. The CDR3 consists of 16 residues. The CDR3 DNA follows: TGTGCCAGCTCACCCCCGGGACTGAGATTCTCCTACGAGCAGTACTTC. It yields the protein CASSPPGLRFSYEQYF.

The chain has TRBV5-4 and TRBJ1-2, with no clear D. CDR1 and CDR2 (germline): SGHNT, YYREEE (reference sequence). With 1 base removed from V and 4 bases from J, the gap between germline ends came to 26 bases. This CDR3 region has 19 residues. The CDR3 loop is CASSLNSEYQLWSGYGYTF. The CDR3 nucleotides read TGTGCCAGCAGCTTGAACTCAGAGTACCAACTATGGTCCGGCTATGGCTACACCTTC.

The V gene is TRBV29-1, the J gene TRBJ2-7, with TRBD1 matching 9 bases. The CDR3 has 16 amino acids. V shed 2 bases and J 2 bases; nucleotides not matched to a gene: 10. CDR1 and CDR2 (germline): SQVTM, ANQGSEA. The CDR3 region is CSVESVDRGITYEQYF. Written as DNA, the CDR3 is TGCAGCGTTGAAAGTGTAGACAGGGGGATCACCTACGAGCAGTACTTC.

In DNA form, the CDR3 reads TGTGCCACCAGCAGAGGGACTGGGGGCTACGAGCAGTACTTC. Translated, it gives CATSRGTGGYEQYF. This chain joins TRBV15 and TRBJ2-5, with D possibly being TRBD1 or TRBD2 (5 bases each). The J call may not be correct, given that the DNA end is closer to TRBJ2-7. CDR1 is LNHNV, CDR2 YYDKDF, per germline (reference sequence). CDR3 size: 14 residues.

The rearrangement links TRBV6-6 to TRBJ2-2, with D hard to call. CDR1 and CDR2 from the germline V gene are MNHNY and SVGAGI (reference sequence). V was pared by 4 bases and J by 1 base, with 7 bases between. There are 14 residues in the CDR3. DNA for the CDR3: TGTGCCAGCAGTTTCCTAGAGAACACCGGGGAGCTGTTTTTT. Translated: CASSFLENTGELFF.

The chain combines TRBV7-9 with TRBJ1-4; tentatively, D is TRBD1 (5 bases). Germline lookup yields CDR1 SEHNR and CDR2 FQNEAQ (reference sequence). The CDR3 is 14 amino acids. V lost 1 base and J lost 8, with 11 bases in between. For the CDR3, the DNA is TGTGCCAGCAGCTTAGATGGGGGTCGCGAAAAACTGTTTTTT. Translation: CASSLDGGREKLFF.

In this sample, this clone turned up a few times. V usage is TRBV7-9 and J usage is TRBJ2-7, with TRBD1 matching over 9 bases. Germline V gives CDR1 SEHNR, CDR2 FQNEAQ (reference sequence). This CDR3 is built from 14 residues. Trimming at V came to 6 bases and at J to 5 bases, leaving 8 bases not matched to a gene. The CDR3 here is CASSHRDRVHEQYF. The CDR3 region has the DNA TGTGCCAGCAGTCACCGGGACAGGGTCCACGAGCAGTACTTC.

Turning to this clone: The junction shows a germline mismatch at one end, possibly a read error. The rearrangement joins TRBV7-9 to TRBJ2-7, with a weak D call TRBD1 (6 bases). In germline, CDR1 is SEHNR, CDR2 FQNEAQ (reference sequence). CDR3 length: 15 amino acids. The CDR3 DNA follows: TGTGCCGGCAGCCCGACCGGGACACTCTCCTACGAGCAGTACTTC. This translates into CAGSPTGTLSYEQYF.

This clone was seen only a few times. The rearrangement links TRBV6-1 to TRBJ2-3, with TRBD2 identical over 10 bases. Per the germline V gene, CDR1 is MNHNS and CDR2 is SASEGT. Losses at the gene ends were 6 bases for V and 0 bases for J; bases not matched to a gene: 0. The CDR3 length is 14 residues. The CDR3 is CASRAGGSTDTQYF. Written as DNA, the CDR3 is TGTGCCAGCAGAGCGGGAGGGAGCACAGATACGCAGTATTTT.

The rearrangement links TRBV2 to TRBJ2-7; a possible D gene is TRBD2 (5 bases). The V end was cut by 0 bases, the J end by 3 bases, with 9 bases between. Germline lookup yields CDR1 SNHLY and CDR2 FYNNEI. The CDR3 spans 14 residues. CDR3 region: CASSEAGANYEQYF. The CDR3, as DNA: TGTGCCAGCAGTGAAGCGGGAGCTAACTACGAGCAGTACTTC.

The V gene is TRBV7-3, the J gene TRBJ2-1; D gene uncertain. This CDR3 is 14 amino acids long. Germline-derived CDR1 and CDR2 are SGHTA and FQGTGA. Trimming pared 2 bases from V and 6 bases from J, leaving 11 bases between. CDR3: CASSLQALGNEQFF. In DNA form, the CDR3 reads TGTGCCAGCAGCTTACAAGCTTTGGGCAATGAGCAGTTCTTC.

This chain uses TRBV5-4 with TRBJ2-1, with 14 bases identical to TRBD2. The CDR3 has 18 amino acids. CDR1 and CDR2 from the germline V gene are SGHNT and YYREEE (reference sequence). The trim removed 4 bases at V and 0 bases at J, leaving 6 bases unmatched. Here the CDR3 reads CASSPGTSGGSSYNEQFF. The CDR3 bases are TGTGCCAGCAGCCCCGGGACTAGCGGGGGTAGCTCCTACAATGAGCAGTTCTTC.

This clone was seen only a few times. The chain joins TRBV5-4 to TRBJ2-2; TRBD1 agrees at 11 bases. The CDR3 is 15 residues long. The J segment lost 6 bases and the V segment lost 3 bases, leaving 4 bases of the junction unmatched. In germline, CDR1 is SGHNT, CDR2 YYREEE (reference sequence). This CDR3 reads CASSSGQGVAGELFF. The DNA of the CDR3 is TGTGCCAGCAGCTCGGGACAGGGGGTCGCCGGGGAGCTGTTTTTT.

The chain couples TRBV12-5 to TRBJ1-1, with D uncertain. The CDR3 covers 18 residues. The V gene's germline CDR1 is LGHNT and CDR2 FRNRAP. V lost 3 bases and J lost 2, with 22 bases in between. For the CDR3, the DNA is TGTGCTAGTGGTTTCCTTTCTCTTATTTCGACGGATAACACTGAAGCTTTCTTT. This encodes CASGFLSLISTDNTEAFF.

The chain carries TRBV19 and TRBJ1-1, with a possible D match to TRBD1 (6 bases). V lost 6 bases and J lost 4, with 15 bases in between. This CDR3 spans 14 amino acids. CDR1 and CDR2 from the germline V gene are LNHDA and SQIVND (reference sequence). The CDR3 here is CASRLLQGPTEAFF. The CDR3 DNA is TGTGCCAGTAGACTCTTACAGGGCCCCACTGAAGCTTTCTTT. Together with reference TRBV19 and TRBJ1-1, the CDR3 gives the full variable domain: DGGITQSPKYLFRKEGQNVTLSCEQNLNHDAMYWYRQDPGQGLRLIYYSQIVNDFQKGDIAEGYSVSREKKESFPLTVTSAQKNPTAFYLCASRLLQGPTEAFFGQGTRLTVV.

The V and J genes are TRBV11-2 and TRBJ1-4, with D possibly TRBD1 on 6 matching bases. Trimming pared 4 bases from V and 4 bases from J, leaving 13 bases between. CDR3 length equals 15 residues. From germline, CDR1 is SGHAT and CDR2 FQNNGV. The CDR3 sequence: CASSSGGANNEKLFF. The CDR3 bases are TGTGCCAGCAGCTCCGGGGGGGCAAATAATGAAAAACTGTTTTTT.